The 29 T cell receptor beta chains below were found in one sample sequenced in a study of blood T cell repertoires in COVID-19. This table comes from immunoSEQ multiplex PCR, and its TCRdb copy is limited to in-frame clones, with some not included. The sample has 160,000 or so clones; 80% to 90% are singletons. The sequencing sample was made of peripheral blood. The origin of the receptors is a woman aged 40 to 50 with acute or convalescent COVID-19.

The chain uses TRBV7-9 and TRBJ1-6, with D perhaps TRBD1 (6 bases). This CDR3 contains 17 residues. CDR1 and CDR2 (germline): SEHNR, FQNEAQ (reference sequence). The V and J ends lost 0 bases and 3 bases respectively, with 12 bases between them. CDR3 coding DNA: TGTGCCAGCAGCTTAGCCGGGGAGACAGGCTATAATTCACCCCTCCACTTT. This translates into CASSLAGETGYNSPLHF.

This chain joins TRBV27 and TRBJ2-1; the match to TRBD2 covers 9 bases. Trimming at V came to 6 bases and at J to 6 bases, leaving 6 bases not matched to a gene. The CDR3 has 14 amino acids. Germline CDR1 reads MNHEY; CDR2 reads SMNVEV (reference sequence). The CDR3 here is CASRHGLASNEQFF. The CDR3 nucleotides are TGTGCCAGCAGACACGGACTAGCGAGCAATGAGCAGTTCTTC.

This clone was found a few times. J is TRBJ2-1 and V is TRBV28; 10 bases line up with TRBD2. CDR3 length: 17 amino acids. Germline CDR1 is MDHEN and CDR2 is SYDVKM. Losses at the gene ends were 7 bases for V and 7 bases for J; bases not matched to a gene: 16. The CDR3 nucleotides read TGTGCCAGCACTTATGCGTCTCGAGCTAGCGGGGGTAATGAGCAGTTCTTC. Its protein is CASTYASRASGGNEQFF.

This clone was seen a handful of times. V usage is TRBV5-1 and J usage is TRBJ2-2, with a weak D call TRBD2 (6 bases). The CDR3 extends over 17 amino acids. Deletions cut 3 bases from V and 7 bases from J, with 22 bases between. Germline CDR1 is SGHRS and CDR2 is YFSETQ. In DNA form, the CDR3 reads TGCGCCAGCAGCTCATCCGGGAACGGGGGACCTGGCGGGGAGCTGTTTTTT. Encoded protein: CASSSSGNGGPGGELFF.

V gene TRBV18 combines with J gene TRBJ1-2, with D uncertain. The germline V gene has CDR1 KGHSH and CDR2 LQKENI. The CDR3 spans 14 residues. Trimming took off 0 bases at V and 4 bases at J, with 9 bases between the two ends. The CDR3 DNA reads TGTGCCAGCTCACCACCGTGGGAGCGCTATGGCTACACCTTC. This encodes CASSPPWERYGYTF.

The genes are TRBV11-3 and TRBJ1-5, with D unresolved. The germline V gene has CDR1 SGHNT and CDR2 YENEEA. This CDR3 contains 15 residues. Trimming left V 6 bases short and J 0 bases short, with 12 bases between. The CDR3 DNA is TGTGCCAGCAGTGTAGGTTCGGGTAGCAATCAGCCCCAGCATTTT. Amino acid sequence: CASSVGSGSNQPQHF.

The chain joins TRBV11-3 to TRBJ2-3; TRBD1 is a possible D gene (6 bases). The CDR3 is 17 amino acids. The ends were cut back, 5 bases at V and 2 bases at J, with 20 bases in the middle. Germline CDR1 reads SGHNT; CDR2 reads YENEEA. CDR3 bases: TGTGCCAGCAGCCCGGGGCGGTGGGGGCGCGACACAGATACGCAGTATTTT. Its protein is CASSPGRWGRDTDTQYF.

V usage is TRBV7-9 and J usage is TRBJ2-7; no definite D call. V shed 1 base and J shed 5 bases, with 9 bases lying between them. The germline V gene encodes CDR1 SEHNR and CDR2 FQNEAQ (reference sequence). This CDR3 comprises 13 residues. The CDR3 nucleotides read TGTGCCAGCAGCTTAGGAGGTTTCAACGAGCAGTACTTC. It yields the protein CASSLGGFNEQYF.

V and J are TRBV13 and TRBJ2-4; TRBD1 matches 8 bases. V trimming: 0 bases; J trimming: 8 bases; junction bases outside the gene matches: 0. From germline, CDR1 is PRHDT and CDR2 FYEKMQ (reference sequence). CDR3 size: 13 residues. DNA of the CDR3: TGTGCCAGCAGCTTAGGGACAGGGGACATTCAGTACTTC. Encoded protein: CASSLGTGDIQYF.

The CDR3 nucleotides read TGTGCCAGCAGCTTGGGCAGGACAGATACGCAGTATTTT. Encoded protein: CASSLGRTDTQYF. This chain links TRBV5-6 with TRBJ2-3; D unclear. The length of the CDR3 is 13 residues. The V end lost 0 bases, the J end lost 3 bases, and 5 bases lay between the germline ends. The V gene's germline CDR1 is SGHDT and CDR2 YYEEEE.

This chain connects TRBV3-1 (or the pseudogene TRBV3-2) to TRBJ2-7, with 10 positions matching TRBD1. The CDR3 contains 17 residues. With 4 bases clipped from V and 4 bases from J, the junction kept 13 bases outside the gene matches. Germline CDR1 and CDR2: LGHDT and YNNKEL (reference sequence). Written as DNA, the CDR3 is TGTGCCAGCAGCCGAAACAGACCGGGACAGGGGAAGTACGAGCAGTACTTC. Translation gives CASSRNRPGQGKYEQYF.

In nucleotides, the CDR3 is TGCGCCAGCAGCTCGGACACAAGCTACACCTTC. Translating gives CASSSDTSYTF. The chain has TRBV5-1 and TRBJ1-2, with a weak D call TRBD1 (5 bases). Germline V gene lookup returns CDR1 SGHRS and CDR2 YFSETQ. CDR3 length equals 11 residues. Trimming pared 3 bases from V and 9 bases from J, leaving 9 bases between.

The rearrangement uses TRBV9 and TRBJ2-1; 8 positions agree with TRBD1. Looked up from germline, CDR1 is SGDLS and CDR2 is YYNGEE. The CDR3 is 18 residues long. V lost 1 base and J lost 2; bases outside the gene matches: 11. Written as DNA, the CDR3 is TGTGCCAGCAGCGTAAACACCGGACAGGGAAGAACCTACAATGAGCAGTTCTTC. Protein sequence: CASSVNTGQGRTYNEQFF. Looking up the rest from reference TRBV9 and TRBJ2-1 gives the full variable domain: DSGVTQTPKHLITATGQRVTLRCSPRSGDLSVYWYQQSLDQGLQFLIQYYNGEERAKGNILERFSAQQFPDLHSELNLSSLELGDSALYFCASSVNTGQGRTYNEQFFGPGTRLTVL.

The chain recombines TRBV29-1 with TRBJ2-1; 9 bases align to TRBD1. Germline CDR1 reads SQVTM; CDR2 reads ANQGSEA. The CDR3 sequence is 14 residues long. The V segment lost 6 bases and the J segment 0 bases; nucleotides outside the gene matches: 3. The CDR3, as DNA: TGCAGCGTAGGACAGGGGAGCTCCTACAATGAGCAGTTCTTC. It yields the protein CSVGQGSSYNEQFF.

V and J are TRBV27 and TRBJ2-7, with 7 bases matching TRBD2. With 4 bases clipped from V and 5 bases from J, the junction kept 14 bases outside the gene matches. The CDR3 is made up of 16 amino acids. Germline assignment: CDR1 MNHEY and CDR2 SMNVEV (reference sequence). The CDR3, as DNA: TGTGCCAGCAGTTCCGCCGGTCCGCGGGGGTCCAACGAGCAGTACTTC. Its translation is CASSSAGPRGSNEQYF.

CDR3 bases: TGTGCCAGCAGCCCCACAGAGAACAATCAGCCCCAGCATTTT. Its protein is CASSPTENNQPQHF. The V call is TRBV4-2, the J call TRBJ1-5; D is uncertain. Germline values: CDR1 LGHNA, CDR2 YNFKEQ. Trimming removed 4 bases at V and 3 bases at J, with 10 bases between. This CDR3 is 14 amino acids long.

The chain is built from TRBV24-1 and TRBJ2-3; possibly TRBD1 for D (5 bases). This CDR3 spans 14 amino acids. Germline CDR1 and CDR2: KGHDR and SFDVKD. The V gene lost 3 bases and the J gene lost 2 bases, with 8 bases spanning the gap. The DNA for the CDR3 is TGTGCCACCAGTGATACACAGGACACAGATACGCAGTATTTT. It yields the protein CATSDTQDTDTQYF.

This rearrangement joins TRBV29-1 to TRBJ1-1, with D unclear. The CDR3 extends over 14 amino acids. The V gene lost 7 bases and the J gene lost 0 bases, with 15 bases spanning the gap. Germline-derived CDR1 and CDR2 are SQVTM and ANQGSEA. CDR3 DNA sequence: TGCAGCGCTCTAAGAGGGCAGCTGAACACTGAAGCTTTCTTT. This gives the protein CSALRGQLNTEAFF.

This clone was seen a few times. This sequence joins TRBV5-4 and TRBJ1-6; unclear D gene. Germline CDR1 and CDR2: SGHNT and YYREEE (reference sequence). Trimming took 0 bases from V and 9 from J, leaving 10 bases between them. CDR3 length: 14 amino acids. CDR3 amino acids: CASSLVAFGSPLHF. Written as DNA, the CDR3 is TGTGCCAGCAGCTTGGTAGCTTTCGGTTCACCCCTCCACTTT.

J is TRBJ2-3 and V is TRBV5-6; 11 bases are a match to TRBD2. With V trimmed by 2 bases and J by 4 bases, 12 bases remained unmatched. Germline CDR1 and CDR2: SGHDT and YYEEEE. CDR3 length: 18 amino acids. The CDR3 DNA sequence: TGTGCCAGCAGCTTCACGACTAGCGGGATTCGTTTGGCAGATACGCAGTATTTT. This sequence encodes CASSFTTSGIRLADTQYF.

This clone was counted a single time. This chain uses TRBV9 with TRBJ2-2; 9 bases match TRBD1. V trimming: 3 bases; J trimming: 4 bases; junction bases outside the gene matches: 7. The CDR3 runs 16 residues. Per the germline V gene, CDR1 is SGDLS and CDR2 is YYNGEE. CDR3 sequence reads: CASSGYRGRSTGELFF. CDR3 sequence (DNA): TGTGCCAGCAGCGGATACAGGGGGCGCAGCACCGGGGAGCTGTTTTTT.

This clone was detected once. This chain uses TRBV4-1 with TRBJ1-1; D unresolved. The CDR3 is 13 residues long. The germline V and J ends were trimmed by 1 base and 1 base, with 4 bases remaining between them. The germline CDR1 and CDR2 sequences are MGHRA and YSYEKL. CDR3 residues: CASSQAGNTEAFF. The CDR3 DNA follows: TGCGCCAGCAGCCAAGCAGGGAACACTGAAGCTTTCTTT.

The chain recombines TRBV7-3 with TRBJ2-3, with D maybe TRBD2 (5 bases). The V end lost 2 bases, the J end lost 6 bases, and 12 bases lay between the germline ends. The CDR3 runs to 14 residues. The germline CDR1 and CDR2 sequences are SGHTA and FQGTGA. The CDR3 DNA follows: TGTGCCAGCAGCTTAGTCGGGATGGGGGATACGCAGTATTTT. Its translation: CASSLVGMGDTQYF.

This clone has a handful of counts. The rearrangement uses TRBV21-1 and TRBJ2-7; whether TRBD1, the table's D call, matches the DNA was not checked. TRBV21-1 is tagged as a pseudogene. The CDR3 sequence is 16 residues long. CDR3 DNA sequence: TGTGCCAGCATTCTCGTCCCGGGACACCACACGGGCGAGCAGTACTTC. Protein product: CASILVPGHHTGEQYF.

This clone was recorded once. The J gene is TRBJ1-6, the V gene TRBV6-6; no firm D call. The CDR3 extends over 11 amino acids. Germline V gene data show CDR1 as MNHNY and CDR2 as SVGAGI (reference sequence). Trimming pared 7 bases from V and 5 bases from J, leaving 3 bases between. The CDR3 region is CASTDNSPLHF. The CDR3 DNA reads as TGTGCCAGCACCGATAATTCACCCCTCCACTTT.

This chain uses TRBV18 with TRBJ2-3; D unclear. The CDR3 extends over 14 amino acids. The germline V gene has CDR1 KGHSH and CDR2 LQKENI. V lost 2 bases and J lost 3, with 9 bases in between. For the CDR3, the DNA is TGTGCCAGCTCACCAGTGTCAGAAACAGATACGCAGTATTTT. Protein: CASSPVSETDTQYF.

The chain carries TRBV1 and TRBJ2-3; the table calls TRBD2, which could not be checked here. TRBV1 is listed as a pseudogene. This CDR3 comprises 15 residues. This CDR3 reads CTSSQDGTSTDTQYF. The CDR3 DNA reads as TGCACCAGCAGCCAAGATGGGACTAGCACAGATACGCAGTATTTT.

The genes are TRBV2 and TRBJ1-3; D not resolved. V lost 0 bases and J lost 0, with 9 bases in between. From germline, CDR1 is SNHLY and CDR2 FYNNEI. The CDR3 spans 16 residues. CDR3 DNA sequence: TGTGCCAGCAGTGAAGCGTCTATGAACTCTGGAAACACCATATATTTT. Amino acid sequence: CASSEASMNSGNTIYF.

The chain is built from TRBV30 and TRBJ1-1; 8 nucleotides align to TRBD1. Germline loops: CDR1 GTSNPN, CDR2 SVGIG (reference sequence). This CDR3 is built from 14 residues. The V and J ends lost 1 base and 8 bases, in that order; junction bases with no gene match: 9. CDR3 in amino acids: CAWSGGRGPVEAFF. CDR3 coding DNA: TGTGCCTGGAGTGGAGGCAGGGGGCCGGTGGAAGCTTTCTTT.